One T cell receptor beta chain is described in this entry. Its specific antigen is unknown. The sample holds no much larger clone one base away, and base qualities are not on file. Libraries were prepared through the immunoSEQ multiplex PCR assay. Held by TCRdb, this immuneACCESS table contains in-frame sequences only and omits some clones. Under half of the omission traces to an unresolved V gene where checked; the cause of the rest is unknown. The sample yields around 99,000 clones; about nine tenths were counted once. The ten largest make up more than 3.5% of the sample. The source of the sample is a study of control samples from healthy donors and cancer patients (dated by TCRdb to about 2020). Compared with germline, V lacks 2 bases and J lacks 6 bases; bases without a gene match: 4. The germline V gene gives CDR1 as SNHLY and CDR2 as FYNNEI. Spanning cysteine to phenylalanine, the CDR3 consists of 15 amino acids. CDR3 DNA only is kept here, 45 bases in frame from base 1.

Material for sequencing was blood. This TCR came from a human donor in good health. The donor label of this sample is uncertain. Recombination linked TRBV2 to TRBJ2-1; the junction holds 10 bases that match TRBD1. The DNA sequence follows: TGTGCCAGCAGTGAAAGGACAGGGGGGTTCAATGAGCAGTTCTTC. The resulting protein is CASSERTGGFNEQFF.